This T cell receptor beta chain stems from a study of cytomegalovirus exposure and HLA in healthy donors. General study results and limits: It was taken for granted in presence/absence analyses that sequencing depth across donors was roughly uniform.

The CDR3 sequence is 14 residues long. CDR1 and CDR2 from the germline V gene are SGHTA and FQGTGA. V was clipped by 3 bases and J by 5 bases, with 13 bases between them. Primers: 60 Vbeta forward and 13 Jbeta reverse. Measured with immunoSEQ multiplex PCR; TCRdb has only the in-frame clones, and not every one. The profile shows roughly 200,000 clones, about 82% of them singletons. A remark on this clone: As yet, its antigen is unknown.

Material: PBMCs. The chain joins TRBV7-3 to TRBJ2-5; maybe TRBD2 (7 bases). The receptor comes from a woman in her 50s in good health and CMV-seronegative. CDR3 coding DNA: TGTGCCAGCAGCTTGGGGGGGGGCGCGGAGACCCAGTACTTC. Protein sequence: CASSLGGGAETQYF.